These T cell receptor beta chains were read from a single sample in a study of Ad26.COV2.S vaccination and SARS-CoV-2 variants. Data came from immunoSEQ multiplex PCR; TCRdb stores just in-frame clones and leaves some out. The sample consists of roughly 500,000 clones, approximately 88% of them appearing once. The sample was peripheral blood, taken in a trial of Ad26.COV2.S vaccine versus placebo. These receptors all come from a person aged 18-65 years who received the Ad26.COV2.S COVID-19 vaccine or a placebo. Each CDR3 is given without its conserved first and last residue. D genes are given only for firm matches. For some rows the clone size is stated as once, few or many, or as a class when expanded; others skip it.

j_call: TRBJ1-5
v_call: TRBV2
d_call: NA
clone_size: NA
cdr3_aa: ASSSDSSSQPQH

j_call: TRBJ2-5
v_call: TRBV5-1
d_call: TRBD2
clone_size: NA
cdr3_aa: ASSPLWTSGNQETQY

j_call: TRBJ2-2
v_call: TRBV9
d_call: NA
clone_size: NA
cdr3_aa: ASSVKGAHTGELF

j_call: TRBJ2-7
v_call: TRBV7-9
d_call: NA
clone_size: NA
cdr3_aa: ASSLMGPYEQY

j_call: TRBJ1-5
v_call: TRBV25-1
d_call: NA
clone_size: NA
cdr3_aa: ASSGVGNQPQH

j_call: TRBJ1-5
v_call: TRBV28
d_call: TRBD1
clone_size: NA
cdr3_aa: ASSTRGTANQPQH

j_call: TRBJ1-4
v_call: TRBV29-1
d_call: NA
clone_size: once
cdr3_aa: SATRPVSEKLF

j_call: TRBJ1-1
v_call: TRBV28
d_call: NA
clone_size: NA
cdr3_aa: ASREGNDMNTEAF

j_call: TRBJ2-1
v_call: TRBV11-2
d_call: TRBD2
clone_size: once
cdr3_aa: ASSLLGGSAYNEQF

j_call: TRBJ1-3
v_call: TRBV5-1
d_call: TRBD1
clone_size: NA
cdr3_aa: ASSHGQEFSGNTIY

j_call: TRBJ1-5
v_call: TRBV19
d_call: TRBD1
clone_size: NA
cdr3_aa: ASSIRDRYQPQH

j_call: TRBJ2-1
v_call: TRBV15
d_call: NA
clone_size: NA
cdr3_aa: ATSRDTLGQGTPNEQF